This T cell receptor beta chain appears in the sequencing data of a study of blood T cells in healthy people across ages. Findings and caveats of the study: Greater diversity and more naive CD4+ cells were seen in long-lived donors than in aged donors.

Germline-derived CDR1 and CDR2 are MNHEY and SMNVEV (reference sequence). Trimming shortened V by 3 bases and J by 9 bases, and 18 bases separated the two germline ends. The CDR3 has 15 residues. Alongside a J-beta primer mix, a sample-barcoded 5' primer served in a second PCR lasting roughly 6 to 11 cycles. Every molecule of cDNA carried a tag from a template-switch adaptor with 12 random nucleotides. TCRdb processed the 5' RACE reads anew with MiXCR; each CDR3 protein has one entry. The sample includes about 760,000 distinct CDR3 sequences, about 61% of them seen just once. With regard to this clonotype: What it binds is not known.

The receptor was isolated from a man in his forties in good health. The material sequenced was blood. This chain connects TRBV27 to TRBJ2-1, with D possibly being TRBD2 (7 bases). In DNA, the CDR3 is TGTGCCAGCAGTTTCGGATCGGGGGGCCAGGTTGAGCAGTTCTTC. Translated: CASSFGSGGQVEQFF.